Below, 30 T cell receptor beta chains from the same sample are listed, as sequenced in a study of shared clonotypes between healthy human individuals. The assay was immunoSEQ multiplex PCR, and TCRdb's table has in-frame clones only and misses some. Here the sample spans millions of clones, approximately 90% being singletons. Material: naive CD4+ T cells sorted from blood. Described subset: CD45RA+ positively selected. Receptors were obtained from a man between 18 and 35 years old in good health.

The V and J genes are TRBV11-1 and TRBJ1-1; D gene uncertain. The CDR3 spans 13 residues. Germline assignment: CDR1 SGHAT and CDR2 FQDESV (reference sequence). The V end was cut by 7 bases, the J end by 8 bases, with 17 bases between. CDR3: CASTPGLGNEAFF. CDR3 coding DNA: TGTGCCAGCACCCCCGGGTTGGGTAACGAAGCTTTCTTT.

The J gene is TRBJ2-7, the V gene TRBV6-5; 7 nucleotides agree with TRBD1. V trimming: 7 bases; J trimming: 2 bases; junction bases outside the gene matches: 8. The CDR3 has 14 amino acids. CDR1 is MNHEY, CDR2 SVGAGI, per germline. Here the CDR3 reads CASKETGLPYEQYF. CDR3 sequence (DNA): TGTGCCAGCAAGGAGACAGGGCTTCCCTACGAGCAGTACTTC.

V gene TRBV6-6 combines with J gene TRBJ2-7; D might be TRBD1 (7 bases). The germline V gene has CDR1 MNHNY and CDR2 SVGAGI (reference sequence). Trimming cost V 5 bases and J 2 bases, with 19 bases left between them. The CDR3 is made up of 16 amino acids. Here the CDR3 DNA reads TGTGCCAGCAGTGCGGGACAGTTGCCGCGCCCCTACGAGCAGTACTTC. Translating it yields CASSAGQLPRPYEQYF.

In regard to this clone: Other DNA sequences of this sample code for an identical CDR3. The CDR3, as DNA: TGTGCCAGCAGCTTACAATCCTACGAGCAGTACTTC. It encodes CASSLQSYEQYF. The J gene is TRBJ2-7, the V gene TRBV11-2, with D uncertain. This CDR3 region has 12 residues. The ends were cut back, 2 bases at V and 1 base at J, with 3 bases in the middle. Germline CDR1 reads SGHAT; CDR2 reads FQNNGV.

Points on this clone: Other DNA sequences within the sample encode an identical CDR3. This chain links TRBV19 with TRBJ1-5; D uncertain. Trimming took off 5 bases at V and 6 bases at J, with 11 bases between the two ends. The germline V gene has CDR1 LNHDA and CDR2 SQIVND (reference sequence). The CDR3 totals 13 residues. The CDR3 nucleotides are TGTGCCAGTAGTTCTCAAGGAGGTCAGCCCCAGCATTTT. Amino acid sequence: CASSSQGGQPQHF.

This chain uses TRBV6-1 with TRBJ2-2, with 9 bases fitting TRBD2. The CDR3 has 16 amino acids. Germline CDR1 MNHNS, CDR2 SASEGT. J gave up 5 bases and V 4 bases, and 8 bases lay outside the gene matches. DNA for the CDR3: TGTGCCAGCAGTGTGATGCGGGGGGGCCTGACCGGGGAGCTGTTTTTT. It is translated as CASSVMRGGLTGELFF.

The rearrangement uses TRBV2 and TRBJ1-5; tentatively, D is TRBD1 (5 bases). Germline CDR1 is SNHLY and CDR2 is FYNNEI. V lost 1 base and J lost 6, with 13 bases in between. The CDR3 extends over 15 amino acids. CDR3 in amino acids: CASSEDAGLAQPQHF. In DNA, the CDR3 is TGTGCCAGCAGTGAAGATGCAGGGTTAGCTCAGCCCCAGCATTTT.

The count of this clone is one. The chain employs TRBV7-9 and TRBJ1-6, with D possibly being TRBD1 (5 bases). The V gene lost 5 bases and the J gene lost 4 bases, with 9 bases spanning the gap. Germline V lookup: CDR1 SEHNR, CDR2 FQNEAQ (reference sequence). The CDR3 totals 14 residues. DNA for the CDR3: TGTGCCAGCAGCCGGGGCGATTATAATTCACCCCTCCACTTT. Amino acids: CASSRGDYNSPLHF.

The V call is TRBV10-3, the J call TRBJ1-5; tentative D call: TRBD1 (6 bases). V was shortened by 4 bases and J by 0 bases, with 13 bases between the two germline ends. Per the germline V gene, CDR1 is ENHRY and CDR2 is SYGVKD. The CDR3 loop spans 16 amino acids. CDR3: CAISGGGPGSNQPQHF. As DNA, the CDR3 is TGTGCCATCAGTGGAGGGGGGCCGGGTAGCAATCAGCCCCAGCATTTT.

This sequence joins TRBV29-1 and TRBJ2-1; possibly TRBD2 for D (5 bases). Per the germline V gene, CDR1 is SQVTM and CDR2 is ANQGSEA. This CDR3 is built from 14 residues. The V end was cut by 4 bases, the J end by 6 bases, with 16 bases between. For the CDR3, the DNA is TGCAGCGTTGTAGGCCTAGCCGGTCGCAATGAGCAGTTCTTC. This codes for CSVVGLAGRNEQFF.

A word on this clone: Additional DNA sequences in this sample encode the identical CDR3. The V and J genes are TRBV18 and TRBJ1-1; D is unclear. Trimming took off 6 bases at V and 1 base at J, with 9 bases between the two ends. The CDR3 contains 13 residues. CDR1 and CDR2 from the germline V gene are KGHSH and LQKENI. CDR3: CASSPGGNTEAFF. CDR3 nucleotide sequence: TGTGCCAGCTCCCCTGGAGGGAACACTGAAGCTTTCTTT. The full variable domain, rest sourced from reference TRBV18 and TRBJ1-1, is NAGVMQNPRHLVRRRGQEARLRCSPMKGHSHVYWYRQLPEEGLKFMVYLQKENIIDESGMPKERFSAEFPKEGPSILRIQQVVRGDSAAYFCASSPGGNTEAFFGQGTRLTVV.

This clone has a single count. J is TRBJ1-5 and V is TRBV7-9; D unresolved. The CDR3 has 15 amino acids. CDR1 is SEHNR, CDR2 FQNEAQ, per germline (reference sequence). Trimming shortened V by 0 bases and J by 9 bases, and 15 bases separated the two germline ends. The CDR3 is CASSLAGTDRGPQHF. The DNA for the CDR3 is TGTGCCAGCAGCTTAGCGGGAACCGACCGGGGGCCCCAGCATTTT.

The rearrangement links TRBV11-2 to TRBJ2-1, with D perhaps TRBD2 (6 bases). The CDR3 length is 17 residues. Germline assignment: CDR1 SGHAT and CDR2 FQNNGV. Trimming pared 5 bases from V and 4 bases from J, leaving 21 bases between. The DNA of the CDR3 is TGTGCCAGCAGCCCGGGGCCCGGGGGTATGGGGTACAATGAGCAGTTCTTC. It codes for CASSPGPGGMGYNEQFF.

Turning to this clone: Other DNA variants within this sample encode the same CDR3. The chain recombines TRBV5-1 with TRBJ1-1; D gene uncertain. There are 13 residues in the CDR3. Trimming removed 0 bases from V and 3 bases from J, with 6 bases in between. Looked up from germline, CDR1 is SGHRS and CDR2 is YFSETQ. The CDR3 coding sequence is TGCGCCAGCAGCTTGGCGGAGGACACTGAAGCTTTCTTT. Protein product: CASSLAEDTEAFF.

The genes are TRBV7-9 and TRBJ2-3; D ambiguous. V shed 1 base and J shed 11 bases, with 19 bases lying between them. The CDR3 is 15 amino acids. CDR1 and CDR2 (germline): SEHNR, FQNEAQ (reference sequence). The CDR3 here is CASSLGENWGVEQYF. The CDR3, as DNA: TGTGCCAGCAGCTTAGGAGAAAATTGGGGTGTGGAGCAGTATTTT.

The chain uses TRBV2 and TRBJ1-3; D is perhaps TRBD1 (6 bases). The CDR3 has 14 amino acids. Trimming took off 7 bases at V and 0 bases at J, with 10 bases between the two ends. Per germline, CDR1 SNHLY and CDR2 FYNNEI. CDR3 nucleotide sequence: TGTGCCAGCAAAACGGACAGCTCTGGAAACACCATATATTTT. Amino acids: CASKTDSSGNTIYF.

The CDR3 here is CAISDPRGYTEAFF. DNA of the CDR3: TGTGCCATCAGCGACCCCAGGGGGTACACTGAAGCTTTCTTT. The gene calls are TRBV10-3 and TRBJ1-1, with 7 bases that match TRBD1. V lost 6 bases, J lost 3 bases, and 7 bases stayed unmatched. Looked up from germline, CDR1 is ENHRY and CDR2 is SYGVKD. This CDR3 region has 14 residues.

This chain links TRBV5-1 with TRBJ1-3, with D unclear. With 7 bases removed from V and 3 bases from J, the gap between germline ends came to 14 bases. The CDR3 has 14 amino acids. CDR1 is SGHRS and CDR2 is YFSETQ in the germline V gene. CDR3 in amino acids: CASQPGKDGNTIYF. In DNA, the CDR3 is TGCGCCAGCCAACCCGGGAAGGATGGAAACACCATATATTTT.

The chain employs TRBV10-3 and TRBJ2-3; 11 nucleotides agree with TRBD2. CDR1 is ENHRY and CDR2 is SYGVKD in the germline V gene. V lost 1 base, J lost 5 bases, and 5 bases stayed unmatched. The CDR3 has 16 residues. The CDR3 is CAISELLAGVGDTQYF. The CDR3 DNA follows: TGTGCCATCAGTGAGTTACTAGCGGGAGTGGGAGATACGCAGTATTTT.

This clone was detected only a few times. The chain is built from TRBV11-1 and TRBJ1-6, with 7 nucleotides matching TRBD1. Germline V gene data show CDR1 as SGHAT and CDR2 as FQDESV (reference sequence). The ends lost 2 bases at V and 8 bases at J; junction bases unmatched: 6. The CDR3 is 15 residues long. CDR3 bases: TGTGCCAGCAGCTTAATGACAGGGAACGATTCACCCCTCCACTTT. Translation gives CASSLMTGNDSPLHF.

The chain links TRBV11-1 to TRBJ1-2; 8 bases are a match to TRBD1. CDR3 length: 13 amino acids. Germline assignment: CDR1 SGHAT and CDR2 FQDESV (reference sequence). Trimming cost V 8 bases and J 4 bases; bases outside gene matches: 6. The CDR3, as DNA: TGTGCCAGCGAGGACAGGGCCGGCTATGGCTACACCTTC. Translated, it gives CASEDRAGYGYTF.

Regarding this clone: In the same sample, other DNA sequences code for this CDR3. The J gene is TRBJ2-7, the V gene TRBV5-6; D not resolved. V shed 2 bases and J shed 4 bases, with 4 bases lying between them. Per germline, CDR1 SGHDT and CDR2 YYEEEE. The CDR3 spans 11 residues. CDR3 coding DNA: TGTGCCAGCAGCTTTTCTTACGAGCAGTACTTC. Its protein is CASSFSYEQYF.

This clone was found once. The chain links TRBV4-1 to TRBJ2-5, with TRBD2 identical over 10 bases. With 1 base clipped from V and 9 bases from J, the junction kept 5 bases outside the gene matches. Germline CDR1 is MGHRA and CDR2 is YSYEKL. CDR3 length: 14 residues. CDR3 sequence: CASSQGAGGPSQYF. The DNA for the CDR3 is TGCGCCAGCAGCCAAGGAGCGGGAGGGCCGTCCCAGTACTTC.

The chain joins TRBV18 to TRBJ2-7, with 8 bases that match TRBD2. This CDR3 comprises 13 residues. Germline-derived CDR1 and CDR2 are KGHSH and LQKENI. The V and J ends lost 3 bases and 6 bases, in that order; junction bases with no gene match: 4. CDR3 sequence (DNA): TGTGCCAGCTCACCGACGGGGGGGGTCGAGCAGTACTTC. Protein product: CASSPTGGVEQYF. Looking up the rest from reference TRBV18 and TRBJ2-7 gives the full variable domain: NAGVMQNPRHLVRRRGQEARLRCSPMKGHSHVYWYRQLPEEGLKFMVYLQKENIIDESGMPKERFSAEFPKEGPSILRIQQVVRGDSAAYFCASSPTGGVEQYFGPGTRLTVT.

This rearrangement joins TRBV15 to TRBJ1-4, with a tentative D call TRBD1 (5 bases). Trimming cost V 8 bases and J 1 base, with 20 bases left between them. CDR3 size: 17 residues. Germline-derived CDR1 and CDR2 are LNHNV and YYDKDF (reference sequence). The CDR3 DNA reads as TGTGCCACCCACGGGGGGGAGCTTCGGGTAACTAATGAAAAACTGTTTTTT. Its translation: CATHGGELRVTNEKLFF.

This clone showed up just a few times. This rearrangement joins TRBV18 to TRBJ1-1, with no clear D. The CDR3 covers 14 residues. Trimming took 2 bases from V and 0 from J, leaving 7 bases between them. The germline V gene has CDR1 KGHSH and CDR2 LQKENI. The CDR3 coding sequence is TGTGCCAGCTCACCAACCCAGCTGAACACTGAAGCTTTCTTT. Translated: CASSPTQLNTEAFF.

Worth noting for this clone: The sample holds other DNA sequences that translate to the same CDR3. V gene TRBV5-4 combines with J gene TRBJ2-3; 7 bases map to TRBD1. Per the germline V gene, CDR1 is SGHNT and CDR2 is YYREEE (reference sequence). This CDR3 is built from 15 residues. V gave up 1 base and J gave up 0 bases; unmatched junction bases: 2. CDR3 in DNA: TGTGCCAGCAGCTTGCGACAGGGTAGCACAGATACGCAGTATTTT. Translation gives CASSLRQGSTDTQYF.

The genes are TRBV11-2 and TRBJ1-2, with D possibly matching TRBD1 (6 bases). V lost 2 bases and J lost 5, with 12 bases in between. CDR1 SGHAT and CDR2 FQNNGV come from the germline V gene. CDR3 length equals 14 residues. The CDR3 DNA reads as TGTGCCAGCAGCTTATCTACAGGGACGTATGGCTACACCTTC. It specifies CASSLSTGTYGYTF.

The chain combines TRBV4-3 with TRBJ2-3, with 8 bases aligning to TRBD2. The CDR3 is made up of 17 amino acids. CDR1 is LGHNA, CDR2 YSLEER, per germline. The V gene end was trimmed by 3 bases and the J gene end by 0 bases; junction bases not matched to a gene: 8. CDR3 nucleotide sequence: TGCGCCAGCAGCCAGTCTTCAGCGGGGGTAAGCACAGATACGCAGTATTTT. Amino acid sequence: CASSQSSAGVSTDTQYF.

The chain links TRBV5-6 to TRBJ2-3; D is possibly TRBD2 (5 bases). Germline loops: CDR1 SGHDT, CDR2 YYEEEE. Between the trimmed V and J ends, which lost 3 bases and 0 bases, there was a span of 8 bases. This CDR3 region has 14 residues. The CDR3 loop reads CASSSDWSTDTQYF. CDR3 in DNA: TGTGCCAGCAGCTCGGACTGGAGCACAGATACGCAGTATTTT.